The clone carrying this TCR beta chain was detected many times. Its specificity is unknown. As it was prepared, the TCRbeta library received unique molecular identifiers. TCRdb ran MiXCR on the PCR reads and lists one entry per CDR3 protein. Among a few hundred thousand distinct CDR3 sequences, over 7% were seen once, and the ten largest hold 9.1%. The source of the sample is a study of T-cell reconstitution after alpha-beta-depleted transplantation in children. The CDR3 has 11 amino acids. CDR1 is SQVTM, CDR2 ANQGSEA, per germline. Trimming removed 5 bases at V and 1 base at J, with 6 bases between. Study results and limitations: When one year had passed after transplant, most T-cell counts and diversity came from newly produced T cells. Roughly two months post-transplant, alpha-beta T cells reportedly originated from several hundred graft clones that had expanded. Surviving recipient T cells and thymic progenitors underlay high day-60 TCRbeta diversity in some patients.

The sequence was collected from a female patient aged 2-9 years who had a stem cell transplant for Fanconi anemia, so the T cells may come from the graft donor. The rearrangement joins TRBV29-1 to TRBJ2-7; no clear D. The specimen comprised peripheral blood, sampled 360 days after TCRalphabeta/CD19-depleted stem cell transplant. CDR3 nucleotide sequence: TGCAGCGTTATCGGGTCCTACGAGCAGTACTTC. This codes for CSVIGSYEQYF.